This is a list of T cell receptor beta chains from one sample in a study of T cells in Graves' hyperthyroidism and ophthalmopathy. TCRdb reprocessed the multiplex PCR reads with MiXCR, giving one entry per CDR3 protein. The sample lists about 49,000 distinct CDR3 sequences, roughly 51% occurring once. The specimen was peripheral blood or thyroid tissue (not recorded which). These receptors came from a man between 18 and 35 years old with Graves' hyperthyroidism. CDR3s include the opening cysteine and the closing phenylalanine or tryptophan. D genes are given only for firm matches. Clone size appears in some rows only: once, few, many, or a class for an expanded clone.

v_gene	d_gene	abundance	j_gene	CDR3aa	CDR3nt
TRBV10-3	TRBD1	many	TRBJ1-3	CAISPGGDRDTIYF	TGTGCCATCAGTCCTGGCGGGGACAGGGACACCATATATTTT
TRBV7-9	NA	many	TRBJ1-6	CASSRGTLYNSPLHF	TGTGCCAGCAGCCGAGGGACTCTCTATAATTCACCCCTCCACTTT
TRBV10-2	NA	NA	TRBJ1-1	CASRTSGRWNTEALF	TGCGCCAGCAGGACTTCCGGACGGTGGAACACTGAAGCTCTCTTT
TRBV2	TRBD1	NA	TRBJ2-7	CASTMTGSSYEQYF	TGTGCCAGCACCATGACAGGGAGCTCCTACGAGCAGTACTTC
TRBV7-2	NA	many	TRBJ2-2	CASSQTSGAMELFF	TGTGCCAGCAGCCAAACGTCAGGGGCTATGGAGCTGTTTTTT
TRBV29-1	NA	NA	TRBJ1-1	CSVDRDTEAFF	TGCAGCGTAGACCGGGACACTGAAGCTTTCTTT
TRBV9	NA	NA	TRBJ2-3	CVSSVTGGTDTQYF	TGTGTCAGCAGCGTAACCGGAGGCACAGATACGCAGTACTTT
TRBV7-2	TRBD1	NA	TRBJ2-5	CASSLGTGATQETQYF	TGTGCCAGCAGCCTCGGGACAGGGGCCACCCAAGAGACCCAGTACTTC
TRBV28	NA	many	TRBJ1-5	CASSPGSGRSGQPQHF	TGTGCCAGCAGTCCAGGCTCAGGGAGGTCGGGTCAGCCCCAGCATTTT
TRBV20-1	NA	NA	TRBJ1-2	CSASQGSYGYTF	TGCAGTGCTAGTCAGGGGAGCTATGGCTACACCTTC
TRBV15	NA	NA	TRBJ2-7	CATSQMGGNEQYF	TGTGCCACCAGCCAAATGGGGGGAAACGAGCAGTACTTC
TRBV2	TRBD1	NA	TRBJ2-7	CASSPSETGNYEQYF	TGTGCCAGCAGTCCCTCGGAGACAGGGAACTACGAGCAGTACTTC
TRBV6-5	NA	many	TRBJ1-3	CASKTGLASGNTIYF	TGTGCCAGCAAAACAGGGTTAGCCTCTGGAAACACCATATATTTT
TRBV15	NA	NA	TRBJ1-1	CATSRDRNTEAFF	TGTGCCACCAGCAGGGACAGGAACACTGAAGCTTTCTTT
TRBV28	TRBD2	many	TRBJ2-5	CASSLRTSGRKETQYF	TGTGCCAGCAGTTTACGGACTAGCGGGAGGAAAGAGACCCAGTACTTC
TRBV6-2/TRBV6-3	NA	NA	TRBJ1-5	CASSYGGPPQHF	TGTGCCAGCAGTTACGGCGGTCCGCCCCAGCATTTT
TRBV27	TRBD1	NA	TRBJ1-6	CASSLSVGTGGSPLHF	TGTGCCAGCAGTTTATCGGTTGGGACAGGGGGTTCACCCCTCCACTTT
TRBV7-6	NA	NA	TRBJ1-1	CASSLEAVNTEAFF	TGTGCCAGCAGCTTAGAGGCGGTGAACACTGAAGCTTTCTTT
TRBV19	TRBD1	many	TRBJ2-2	CASSNPRDRGRSTGELFF	TGTGCCAGTAGTAATCCCCGCGACAGGGGGCGCAGCACCGGGGAGCTGTTTTTT
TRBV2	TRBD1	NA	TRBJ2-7	CASKTGTGRYEQYF	TGTGCCAGCAAGACCGGGACAGGCCGCTACGAGCAGTACTTC
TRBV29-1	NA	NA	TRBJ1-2	CSVEEGFWHDYTF	TGCAGCGTTGAAGAAGGGTTTTGGCATGACTACACCTTC
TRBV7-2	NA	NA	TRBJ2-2	CASSLGPAGYSNTGELFF	TGTGCCAGCAGCCTTGGACCAGCGGGTTACTCGAACACCGGGGAGCTGTTTTTC
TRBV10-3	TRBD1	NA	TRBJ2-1	CAIKGQGVYEQFF	TGTGCCATCAAGGGTCAGGGGGTCTACGAGCAGTTCTTC
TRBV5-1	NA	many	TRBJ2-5	CASRGRPGPETQYF	TGCGCCAGCAGGGGCAGACCAGGGCCCGAGACCCAGTACTTC
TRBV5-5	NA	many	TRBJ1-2	CASSSTGDYGYTF	TGTGCCAGCAGCTCTACAGGAGACTATGGCTACACCTTC
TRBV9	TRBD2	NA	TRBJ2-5	CASSAGLAFETQYF	TGTGCCAGCAGCGCCGGACTAGCGTTCGAGACCCAGTACTTC
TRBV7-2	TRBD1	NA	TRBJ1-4	CASSLRGDREGAANEKLFF	TGCGCCAGCAGCTTACGTGGCGACAGGGAAGGTGCAGCTAATGAAAAACTGTTTTTT
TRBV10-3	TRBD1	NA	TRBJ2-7	CATSPGQSSYEQYF	TGTGCCACCAGCCCGGGACAGAGCTCCTACGAGCAGTACTTC
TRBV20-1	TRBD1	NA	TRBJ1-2	CSAIRPGTGLVGDGYTF	TGCAGTGCTATCCGACCCGGGACAGGGCTCGTCGGCGATGGCTACACCTTC
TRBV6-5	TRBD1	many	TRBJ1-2	CASRTSDREIFNYGYTF	TGTGCCAGCAGGACCTCAGACAGGGAAATCTTCAACTATGGCTACACCTTC
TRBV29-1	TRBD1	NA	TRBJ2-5	CSVEGPGTGKETQYF	TGCAGCGTTGAAGGGCCCGGGACAGGGAAAGAGACCCAGTACTTC
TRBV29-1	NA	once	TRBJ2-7	CSVASGGGASYEQYF	TGCAGCGTTGCCTCAGGGGGGGGCGCATCCTACGAGCAGTACTTC
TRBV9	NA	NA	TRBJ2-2	CANSEPGELFF	TGTGCCAACAGCGAGCCTGGGGAGCTGTTTTTT
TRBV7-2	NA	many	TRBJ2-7	CASSNDYARGEQYF	TGTGCCAGCAGCAACGACTACGCAAGGGGCGAGCAGTACTTC
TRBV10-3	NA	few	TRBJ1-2	CAISREDYGYTF	TGTGCCATCAGTCGGGAGGACTATGGCTACACCTTC
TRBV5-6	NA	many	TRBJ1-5	CASSLNAGRGHNQPQHF	TGTGCCAGCAGCTTGAATGCGGGCAGGGGCCACAATCAGCCCCAGCATTTT
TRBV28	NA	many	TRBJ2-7	CASSFPQGYYEQYF	TGTGCCAGCAGTTTTCCTCAGGGCTACTACGAGCAGTACTTC
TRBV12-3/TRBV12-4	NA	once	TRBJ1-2	CASSLSGYTF	TGTGCCAGCAGTTTATCCGGCTACACCTTC
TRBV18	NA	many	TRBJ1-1	CASSRTANTEAFF	TGTGCCAGCTCAAGGACAGCGAACACTGAAGCTTTCTTT
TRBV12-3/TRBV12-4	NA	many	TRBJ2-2	CASRVGAGELFF	TGTGCCAGCAGGGTAGGGGCCGGGGAGCTGTTTTTT